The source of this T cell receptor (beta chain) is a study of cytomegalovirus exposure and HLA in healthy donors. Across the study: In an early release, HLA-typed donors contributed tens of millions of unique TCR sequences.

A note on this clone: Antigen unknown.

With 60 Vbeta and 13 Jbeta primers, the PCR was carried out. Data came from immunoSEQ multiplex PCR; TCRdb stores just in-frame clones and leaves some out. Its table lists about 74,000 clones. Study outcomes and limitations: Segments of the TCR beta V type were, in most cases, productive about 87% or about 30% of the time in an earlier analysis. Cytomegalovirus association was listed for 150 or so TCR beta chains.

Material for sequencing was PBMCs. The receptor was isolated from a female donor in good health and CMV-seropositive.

Written as DNA, the CDR3 is TGTGCCAGCAGCTTGGTGGGTCTAGGGAGTAGCGGCTACGAGCAGTACTTC. Translated, it gives CASSLVGLGSSGYEQYF. The gene calls are TRBV5-6 and TRBJ2-7, with D perhaps TRBD2 (6 bases). Trimming took 0 bases from V and 3 from J, leaving 19 bases between them. CDR1 and CDR2 (germline): SGHDT, YYEEEE. This CDR3 has 17 residues.